This T cell receptor (beta chain) was identified in a study of identical twins. It was template switching that added a universal primer site, and there were unique molecular identifiers on the cDNA. MiXCR was run by TCRdb on the 5' RACE reads, yielding one entry per CDR3 protein. The table lists 600,000 to 800,000 distinct CDR3 sequences, approximately 21% of them singletons, with 4.3% in the top ten. CDR3 length: 14 amino acids. V dropped 7 bases and J dropped 6 bases, with 15 bases sitting between them. This sample was also put to use in a study of T cells expressing NK-cell markers.

Sequenced input: PBMCs. J is TRBJ2-2 and V is TRBV12-3 or TRBV12-4; D is undetermined. This TCR came from a woman younger than 30 in good health. The CDR3 loop reads CASTENRASGELFF. For the CDR3, the DNA is TGTGCCAGCACTGAAAACCGAGCCTCCGGGGAGCTGTTTTTT.